Below, one T cell receptor beta chain is given with its context. Some clones are missing from TCRdb's copy, which holds only in-frame ones; the method was immunoSEQ multiplex PCR. Among some 2,000,000 clones, approximately 95% were seen once, and the ten largest hold more than 0.95%. CD45RO-negative, CCR7-selected cells formed the naive CD8 fraction, which excluded terminally differentiated effector memory CD45RA+ cells. This record belongs to a study of shared clonotypes between healthy human individuals. Germline V gene lookup returns CDR1 MNHEY and CDR2 SMNVEV (reference sequence). The germline V and J ends were trimmed by 1 base and 4 bases, with 11 bases remaining between them. The CDR3 loop spans 15 amino acids.

This clonotype originated in a young man in good health. This chain joins TRBV27 and TRBJ1-5; D is undetermined. What was sequenced was naive CD8+ T cells sorted from blood. DNA of the CDR3: TGTGCCAGCAGTTTATATGCAGGCTATAATCAGCCCCAGCATTTT. It is translated as CASSLYAGYNQPQHF.